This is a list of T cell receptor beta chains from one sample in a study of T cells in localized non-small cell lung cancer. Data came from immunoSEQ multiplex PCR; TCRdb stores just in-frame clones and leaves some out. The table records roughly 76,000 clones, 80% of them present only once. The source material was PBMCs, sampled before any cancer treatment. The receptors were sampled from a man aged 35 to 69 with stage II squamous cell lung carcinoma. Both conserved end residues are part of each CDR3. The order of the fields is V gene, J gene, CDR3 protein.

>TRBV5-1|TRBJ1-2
CASSQTGGNYGYTF
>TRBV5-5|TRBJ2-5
CASSSLGEETQYF
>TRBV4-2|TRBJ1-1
CASSQGLYNTEAFF
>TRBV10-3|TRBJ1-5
CAISGMSNQPQHF
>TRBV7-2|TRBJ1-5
CASSLDQRNQPQHF
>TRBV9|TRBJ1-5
CASSVGSLGNQPQHF
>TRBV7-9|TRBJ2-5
CASSPTGYQETQYF
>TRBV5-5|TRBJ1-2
CASSFRQASPNYGYTF
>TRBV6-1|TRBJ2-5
CASSDFGRPQETQYF
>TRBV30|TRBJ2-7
CAWSLRQGHYF
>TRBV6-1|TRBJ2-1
CASSEAERFSYNEQFF
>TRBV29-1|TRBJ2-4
CSVIPRQGAGKNIQYF
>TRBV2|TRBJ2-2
CASAGQGARTGELFF
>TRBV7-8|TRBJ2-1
CASSPEAAGGFYNEQFF
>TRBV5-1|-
CASSGPYEQYF
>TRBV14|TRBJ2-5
CASSQDFNRAETQYF
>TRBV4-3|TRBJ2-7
CASSQEYRTEQYF
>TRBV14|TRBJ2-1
CASSQGGTGARWYNEQFF
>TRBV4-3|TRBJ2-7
CASSQEPTGASYEQYF
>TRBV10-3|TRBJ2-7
CANGGTSGDSYEQYF
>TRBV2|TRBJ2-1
CASIPTLELAPSYNEQFF
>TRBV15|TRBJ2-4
CATSRKRDTLAKNIQYF
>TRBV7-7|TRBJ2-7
CASSLATGYEQYF
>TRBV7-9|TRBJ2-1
CASSSGGTGMNEQFF
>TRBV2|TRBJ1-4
CASSVPGDEKLFF
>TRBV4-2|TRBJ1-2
CASSQEVRTRDGYTF
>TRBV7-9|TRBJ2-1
CASSPRQAGGHNEQFF
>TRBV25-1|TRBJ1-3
CASSLQTGGSGNTIYF
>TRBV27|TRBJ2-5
CASSSILEETQYF
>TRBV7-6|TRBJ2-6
CASSLRQGAGANVLTF
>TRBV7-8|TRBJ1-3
CASSLDVSGNTIYF
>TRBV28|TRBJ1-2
CASTLWDRDGYTF
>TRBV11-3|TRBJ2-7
CASSFRGSEYEQYF
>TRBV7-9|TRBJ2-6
CASSLDAGAGANVLTF
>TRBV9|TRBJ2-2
CASSVTGRTGELFF
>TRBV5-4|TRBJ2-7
CASSSSGSRTYEQYF
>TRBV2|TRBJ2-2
CASSSLAGGPDGELFF
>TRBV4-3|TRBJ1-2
CASSQGTGEGDYTF
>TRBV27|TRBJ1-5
CASSLRRENQPQHF
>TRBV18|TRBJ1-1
CASSPLGRVNTEAFF
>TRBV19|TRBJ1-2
CASTSVRDRIDGYTF
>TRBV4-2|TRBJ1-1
CASSSGTGSPAFF
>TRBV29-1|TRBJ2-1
CSALGQLNEQFF
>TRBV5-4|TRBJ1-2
CASSPGTGTGYTF
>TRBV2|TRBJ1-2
CASRGTGANYGYTF